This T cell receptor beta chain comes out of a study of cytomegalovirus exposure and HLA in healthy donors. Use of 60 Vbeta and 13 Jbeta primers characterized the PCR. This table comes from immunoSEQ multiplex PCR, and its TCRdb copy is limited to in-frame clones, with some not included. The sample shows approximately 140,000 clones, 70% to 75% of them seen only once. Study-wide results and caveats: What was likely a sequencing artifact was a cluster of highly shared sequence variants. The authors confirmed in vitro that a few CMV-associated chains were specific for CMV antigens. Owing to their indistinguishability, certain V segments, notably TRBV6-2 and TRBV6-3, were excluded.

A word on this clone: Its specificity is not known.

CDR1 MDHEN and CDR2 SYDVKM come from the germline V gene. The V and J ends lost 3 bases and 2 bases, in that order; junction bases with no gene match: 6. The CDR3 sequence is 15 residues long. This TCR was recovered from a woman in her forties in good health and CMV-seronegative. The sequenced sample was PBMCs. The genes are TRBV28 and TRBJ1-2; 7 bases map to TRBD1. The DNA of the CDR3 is TGTGCCAGCAGTTTCGGCAGGGGGGCCAACTATGGCTACACCTTC. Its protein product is CASSFGRGANYGYTF.